The clone carrying this T cell receptor beta chain has at least ten counts. A primer in the constant region served to generate TCR beta cDNA from 450 to 600 ng of total RNA. It was through three nested multiplex PCR rounds of slightly modified ARM-PCR that TCR beta libraries arose. TRBV1-TRBV30 forward primers and a C-beta reverse primer were used in the first two PCR rounds, which each ran for approximately 11 cycles. A single record per CDR3 protein comes from TCRdb applying MiXCR to the multiplex PCR reads. The table has approximately 330,000 distinct CDR3 sequences, 65% seen once. Unsorted whole blood supplied the blood RNA, and germline DNA was isolated too. These data come from a study of tumor-infiltrating lymphocytes in primary liver carcinoma. Trimming took 1 base from V and 13 from J, leaving 14 bases between them. The CDR3 sequence is 13 residues long. Germline CDR1 and CDR2: SGHAT and FQDESV (reference sequence).

This chain links TRBV11-1 with TRBJ2-1, with D uncertain. The clonotype originates from a man aged 40-49 years with primary liver carcinoma and hepatitis B virus infection. Sequencing was carried out using peripheral blood. CDR3 DNA: TGTGCCAGCAGCTTAGAGAGTTTGAGGTACCAGTTCTTC. This codes for CASSLESLRYQFF.